This T cell receptor (beta chain) appears in the sequencing data of a study of vaccination and CD4 T cells after COVID-19. Study details: Six males and four females constituted the convalescent cohort, two of whom were Hispanic. Cells received overlapping spike peptides from SARS-CoV-2, HCoV-NL63, HCoV-OC43 and HCoV-229E as stimulation.

As to this clonotype: What it binds is unknown.

Treatment noted: approximately nine-day PBMC culture with coronavirus spike peptide pools or control peptides (ViraFEST assay). Positive PCR tests were logged from March through December 2020, ahead of US Alpha, Beta and Delta variants. Sequencing of cultured CD4+ T cell DNA used the Oncomine TCR Beta short-read assay. TCRdb re-called the PCR reads with MiXCR, one entry per CDR3 protein. The sample consists of 8,500 to 9,500 distinct CDR3 sequences, about 67% of them appearing once. The sequencing input was CD4+ T cells from blood, cultured in vitro. The receptor comes from a human donor who had recovered from COVID-19.

CDR3 DNA: TGTGCCAGTAGTTTGGGCAACCAGGGCGGCTACACCTTC. Translating gives CASSLGNQGGYTF. The rearrangement joins TRBV19 to TRBJ1-2, with a tentative D call TRBD1 (5 bases). Trimming pared 5 bases from V and 8 bases from J, leaving 15 bases between. The germline V gene has CDR1 LNHDA and CDR2 SQIVND (reference sequence). The CDR3 runs to 13 residues.